Below, one T cell receptor (beta chain) is given with its context. The antigen remains undetermined. The data belong to a study of shared clonotypes between healthy human individuals. Overall study findings and caveats: Unshared clonotypes carried lower generation probabilities than those common to all four donors.

Data came from immunoSEQ multiplex PCR; TCRdb stores just in-frame clones and leaves some out. This sample has around 1,100,000 clones, with 60% to 85% found just once. V was shortened by 4 bases and J by 3 bases, with 10 bases between the two germline ends. CDR1 is SGDLS and CDR2 is YYNGEE in the germline V gene. The CDR3 totals 14 residues. This clonotype originated in a man aged 18-30 years in good health. Some clones in this sample may be carry-over from other donors' samples. The sequencing input was memory CD4+ T cells from PBMCs. Subset meaning: CD45RA-negative fraction. The chain links TRBV9 to TRBJ2-2; no firm D call. CDR3 protein: CASSSRSYTGELFF. In DNA form, the CDR3 reads TGTGCCAGCAGCTCGCGGTCCTACACCGGGGAGCTGTTTTTT.